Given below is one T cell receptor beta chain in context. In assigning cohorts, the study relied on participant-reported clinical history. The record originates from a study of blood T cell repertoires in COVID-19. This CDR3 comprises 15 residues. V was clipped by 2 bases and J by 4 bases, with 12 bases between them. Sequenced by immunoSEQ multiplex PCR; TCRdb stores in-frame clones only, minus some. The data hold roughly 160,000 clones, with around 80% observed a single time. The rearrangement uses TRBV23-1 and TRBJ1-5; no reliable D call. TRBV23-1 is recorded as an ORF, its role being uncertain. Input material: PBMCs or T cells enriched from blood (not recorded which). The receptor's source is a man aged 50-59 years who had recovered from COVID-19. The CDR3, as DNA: TGCGCCAGCAGTCAAAGGAGGCATCGTAATCAGCCCCAGCATTTT. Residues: CASSQRRHRNQPQHF.